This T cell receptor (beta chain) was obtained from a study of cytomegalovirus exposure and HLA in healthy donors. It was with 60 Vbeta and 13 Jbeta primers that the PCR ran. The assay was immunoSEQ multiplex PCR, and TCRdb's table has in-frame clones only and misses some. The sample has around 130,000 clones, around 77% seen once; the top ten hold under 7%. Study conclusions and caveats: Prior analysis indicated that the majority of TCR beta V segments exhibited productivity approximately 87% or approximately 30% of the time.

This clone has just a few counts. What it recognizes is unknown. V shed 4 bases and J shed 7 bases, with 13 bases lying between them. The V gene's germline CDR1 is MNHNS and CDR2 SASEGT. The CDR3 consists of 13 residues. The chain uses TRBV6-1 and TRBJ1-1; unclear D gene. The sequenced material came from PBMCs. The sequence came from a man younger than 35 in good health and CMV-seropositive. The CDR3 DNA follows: TGTGCCAGCAGTGTTTGGACTCCGGGTGAAGCTTTCTTT. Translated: CASSVWTPGEAFF.